These 16 T cell receptor beta chains originate from one sample sequenced in a study of sequential checkpoint blockade in melanoma. Treatment specified: randomized to nivolumab then ipilimumab (arm A) or the reverse (arm B). The method was immunoSEQ multiplex PCR; TCRdb's version includes in-frame clones alone and lacks a portion of them. The table records about 28,000 clones, approximately 80% of them present only once. The sequencing here drew on CD8+ T cells sorted from blood (inferred from file names), taken from a patient given nivolumab and ipilimumab in sequence. The receptors here all came from a human donor with melanoma.

This clone appeared a single time. The gene calls are TRBV19 and TRBJ2-1, with 9 bases matching TRBD1. Germline V gene data show CDR1 as LNHDA and CDR2 as SQIVND (reference sequence). The CDR3 runs to 16 residues. V lost 3 bases to trimming and J lost 4 bases; unmatched junction nucleotides: 7. In nucleotides, the CDR3 is TGTGCCAGTAGTATCGACCGGGACAGGGTTTACAATGAGCAGTTCTTC. Amino acid sequence: CASSIDRDRVYNEQFF.

This clone is medium-sized within its sample. The gene calls are TRBV15 and TRBJ1-4; D unresolved. Looked up from germline, CDR1 is LNHNV and CDR2 is YYDKDF (reference sequence). Trimming left V 5 bases short and J 0 bases short, with 10 bases between. The CDR3 has 15 amino acids. The CDR3 reads CATSGRTTTNEKLFF. CDR3 nucleotides: TGTGCCACCAGCGGCAGGACTACAACTAATGAAAAACTGTTTTTT.

In DNA, the CDR3 is TGTGCCAGCAGCTTACTGGGGAGTGAGCAGTTCTTC. Encoded protein: CASSLLGSEQFF. The chain has TRBV7-8 and TRBJ2-1; D perhaps matches TRBD2 (5 bases). The germline gives CDR1 SGHVS, CDR2 FQNEAQ. The CDR3 contains 12 residues. Trimming pared 2 bases from V and 9 bases from J, leaving 8 bases between.

The table lists this clone with a count of one. The CDR3 region is CASSSLQGSSGANVLTF. The CDR3 region has the DNA TGCGCCAGCAGCTCACTACAGGGCAGCTCTGGGGCCAACGTCCTGACTTTC. The V call is TRBV5-1, the J call TRBJ2-6, with D perhaps matching TRBD1 (6 bases). CDR1 is SGHRS and CDR2 is YFSETQ in the germline V gene. The CDR3 is 17 amino acids. V was clipped by 3 bases and J by 0 bases, with 13 bases between them.

This clone is a singleton in its sample. The genes are TRBV9 and TRBJ1-3, with D unclear. Germline assignment: CDR1 SGDLS and CDR2 YYNGEE. This CDR3 has 15 residues. V was shortened by 2 bases and J by 2 bases, with 11 bases between the two germline ends. The CDR3 sequence is CASSVGGRPGNTIYF. CDR3 DNA sequence: TGTGCCAGCAGCGTGGGAGGGCGACCTGGAAACACCATATATTTT.

This clone has a handful of counts. This rearrangement joins TRBV13 to TRBJ2-3; the match to TRBD2 covers 11 bases. Germline V gives CDR1 PRHDT, CDR2 FYEKMQ (reference sequence). The CDR3 is made up of 16 amino acids. With 1 base clipped from V and 2 bases from J, the junction kept 2 bases outside the gene matches. The CDR3 coding sequence is TGTGCCAGCAGCTTAGTAGCGGGGGGGAACACAGATACGCAGTATTTT. It specifies CASSLVAGGNTDTQYF.

The V and J genes are TRBV6-1 and TRBJ1-2; D gene ambiguous. V dropped 2 bases and J dropped 8 bases, with 12 bases sitting between them. CDR1 and CDR2 (germline): MNHNS, SASEGT. CDR3 length equals 13 residues. This CDR3 reads CASSEWASRGYTF. CDR3 in DNA: TGTGCCAGCAGTGAATGGGCCTCTCGGGGCTACACCTTC.

The rearrangement links TRBV27 to TRBJ1-1, with unresolved D. Trimming cost V 6 bases and J 1 base, with 3 bases left between them. This CDR3 is 11 amino acids long. Looked up from germline, CDR1 is MNHEY and CDR2 is SMNVEV (reference sequence). The CDR3 DNA sequence: TGTGCCAGCAGACAGAACACTGAAGCTTTCTTT. Translated: CASRQNTEAFF.

V is TRBV7-8 and J is TRBJ2-3, with 11 bases aligning to TRBD2. J lost 1 base, V lost 6 bases, and 15 bases had no gene match. The CDR3 sequence is 19 residues long. Germline CDR1 SGHVS, CDR2 FQNEAQ. CDR3 residues: CASRRSLAGGKRGTDTQYF. CDR3 coding DNA: TGTGCCAGCAGACGATCGCTAGCGGGGGGTAAGCGGGGCACAGATACGCAGTATTTT.

The chain carries TRBV7-9 and TRBJ2-7; D not certain. The V and J ends lost 0 bases and 3 bases respectively, with 15 bases between them. Germline CDR1 reads SEHNR; CDR2 reads FQNEAQ (reference sequence). CDR3 size: 16 residues. The CDR3: CASSLAGAGFRYEQYF. The CDR3 coding sequence is TGTGCCAGCAGCTTAGCGGGTGCAGGTTTTCGCTACGAGCAGTACTTC.

The chain couples TRBV21-1 to TRBJ2-4; TRBD1 is taken as the D call from the table, unchecked against the DNA. TRBV21-1 is flagged as a pseudogene. The CDR3 has 14 amino acids. The CDR3 loop is CARTQGFIFSIQYF. The CDR3 DNA reads TGTGCCAGGACACAGGGGTTTATTTTTAGCATTCAGTACTTC.

The gene calls are TRBV9 and TRBJ2-3; TRBD2 might be the D (6 bases). CDR1 SGDLS and CDR2 YYNGEE come from the germline V gene. This CDR3 is built from 14 residues. V dropped 0 bases and J dropped 8 bases, with 13 bases sitting between them. The DNA of the CDR3 is TGTGCCAGCAGCGTAGTGGAGGGTTTGGGTACGCAGTATTTT. Translated: CASSVVEGLGTQYF. Full variable domain (rest looked up from reference TRBV9 and TRBJ2-3): DSGVTQTPKHLITATGQRVTLRCSPRSGDLSVYWYQQSLDQGLQFLIQYYNGEERAKGNILERFSAQQFPDLHSELNLSSLELGDSALYFCASSVVEGLGTQYFGPGTRLTVL.

This chain uses TRBV30 with TRBJ1-2; weak D call: TRBD1 (5 bases). CDR1 and CDR2 from the germline V gene are GTSNPN and SVGIG (reference sequence). V was shortened by 3 bases and J by 4 bases, with 15 bases between the two germline ends. The CDR3 contains 14 residues. CDR3 region: CAWSESSTVYGYTF. The CDR3 nucleotides read TGTGCCTGGAGCGAATCTTCGACAGTCTATGGCTACACCTTC.

This clone was found a few times. The chain uses TRBV5-4 and TRBJ2-7, with 7 bases that match TRBD1. This CDR3 is built from 11 residues. The germline gives CDR1 SGHNT, CDR2 YYREEE (reference sequence). Losses at the gene ends were 9 bases for V and 6 bases for J; bases not matched to a gene: 6. CDR3 loop: CAIWSGGEQYF. CDR3 in DNA: TGTGCCATCTGGTCAGGGGGCGAGCAGTACTTC.

The chain combines TRBV6-5 with TRBJ2-1; D possibly corresponds to TRBD1 (7 bases). V lost 4 bases and J 1 base, leaving 11 bases between the germline ends. CDR3 length equals 15 residues. Looked up from germline, CDR1 is MNHEY and CDR2 is SVGAGI. The CDR3 loop reads CASSSQGGSYNEQFF. Written as DNA, the CDR3 is TGTGCCAGCAGTTCGCAGGGGGGATCCTACAATGAGCAGTTCTTC.

The chain recombines TRBV7-8 with TRBJ2-5; a possible D gene is TRBD2 (5 bases). The CDR3 is 14 amino acids. Germline V gene data show CDR1 as SGHVS and CDR2 as FQNEAQ. V dropped 0 bases and J dropped 5 bases, with 10 bases sitting between them. CDR3 nucleotide sequence: TGTGCCAGCAGCTTAGCCAGCGGCAGCGAGACCCAGTACTTC. Translation gives CASSLASGSETQYF.